This T cell receptor (beta chain) was obtained from a study of T cells after yellow fever vaccination (dated by TCRdb to the late 2010s). About the study as a whole: The SMART-Seq v4 Ultra Low Input RNA kit was used to prepare libraries from fractions with low cell numbers. Bulk PBMC replicates and cell subsets were isolated from blood drawn at multiple timepoints before and after both primary and secondary immunization. Two healthy male donors, one aged 18 to 29 and one aged 30 to 40 years, were included in the cohort. To track T-cell clones before and after primary and booster YFV17D yellow fever vaccination, bulk TCR alpha and beta repertoires were sequenced longitudinally.

Beyond this particular receptor, the publication reports: After the booster, most clones that had expanded after primary vaccination were detected again (roughly 95% of CD4 and around 88% of CD8), suggesting broad maintenance of memory. The secondary T-cell response was weaker than the primary response but faster, peaking on day 5 instead of day 15. Computational filtering was required because FACS-sorted repertoires could contain abundant contaminating clonotypes from the bulk population. The study included only a couple of donors, which limits how far the findings can be generalized. A small fraction of clonotypes appeared in both the CD4 and CD8 compartments, likely as a result of convergent recombination.

Sequences MRHNA (CDR1) and SNTAGT (CDR2) are obtained from the germline V gene. The CDR3 runs 16 amino acids, cysteine and phenylalanine included. The only DNA kept is the CDR3, 48 bases in frame from the first base. Between the V and J ends, shortened by 0 bases and 0 bases respectively, the junction contains 6 bases. The sample's treatment or condition, from its label and the paper: live attenuated yellow fever vaccine strain. At each blood-draw timepoint, two biological replicates of bulk PBMCs were obtained. A standard Ficoll-Paque protocol was used to isolate PBMCs from peripheral blood. RNA was extracted with TriZol from bulk PBMCs, CD4 and CD8 fractions, and dextramer-positive and dextramer-negative fractions. TCR cDNA was made using 5'RACE template switching, a step that added a universal primer site and unique molecular identifiers. Priming for cDNA synthesis came from both the TCR alpha and TCR beta constant segments. Two PCR steps were used to amplify libraries, with sample barcodes and sequencing adapters being added in the second step. Libraries were sequenced on Illumina HiSeq 2500 (2x100 bp) or NovaSeq (2x150 bp). As for the original processing: MIGEC was used to demultiplex reads and collapse the reads into UMI consensus sequences, and MiXCR was used for V(D)J alignment. Vaccine-responding clonotypes were identified with edgeR using replicate PBMC samples, with FDR below 0.01 and a log2 fold change above 5 up to day 15 being required. Each bulk clonotype was labeled CD4 or CD8 based on which sequenced repertoire, CD4 or CD8, contained the clonotype at higher abundance. TCRdb reprocessing: public reads trimmed at Q25 with fastp, clones called with MiXCR, in-frame beta chains kept. Each entry merges the rows of one CDR3 protein and shows their most common DNA and genes. The V and J calls reflect TCRdb's pipeline rather than the authors' work. The sample table records around 530,000 distinct CDR3 sequences; about a sixth of these occur just once. Jointly, the top ten make up 15% to 20% of the sample.

About this clonotype: Its antigen specificity is not known. The record has no base qualities; no much larger clone is one base away.

Sample: PBMCs, taken 4 to 6 days after the first yellow fever vaccination. The receptor was derived from a man younger than 35 who received the YFV17D yellow fever vaccine. The chain is made from TRBV6-4 and TRBJ2-6; there is no confident call for the D gene. The CDR3: CASSDSPSSGANVLTF. The nucleotide sequence is given as TGTGCCAGCAGTGACTCCCCGAGCTCTGGGGCCAACGTCCTGACTTTC.